This T cell receptor beta chain was recovered during a study of cytomegalovirus exposure and HLA in healthy donors (dated by TCRdb to about 2017). About the full investigation: An earlier analysis of 587 of the donors reported about 250 Gb of sequence data and about 100 million unique TCR beta sequences from 150 million to 200 million T cells. An early release covering 550 to 700 HLA-typed donors comprised approximately 300 gigabases of sequencing data and tens of millions of unique TCR sequences. Among the approximately 400 genotyped donors, about 85% belonged to the genetic ancestry cluster associated with self-reported Caucasian donors. The aim of the study was to test whether cataloging public T cell receptors could identify signatures of past pathogen exposure. The study used immunosequencing to profile the T cell repertoires of approximately 630 subjects and linked those repertoires to cytomegalovirus serostatus. A separate validation cohort of 100 to 150 different subjects was used in addition to the roughly 640-subject first cohort. To predict cytomegalovirus infection status, the study combined high-throughput TCR immunosequencing, statistical association of individual TCRs with disease status, and machine learning. A later analysis re-examined previously published TCR beta repertoires from 610 or so donors and added high-resolution HLA genotyping to investigate patterns of TCR occurrence. The later analysis used no new phenotypic data to find candidate immune exposures, relying instead on TCR beta sequences and their occurrence across donors. An earlier analysis of 587 of the donors applied high-throughput TCR beta sequencing to assess whether each TCR beta V gene segment acted as functional or pseudogenic. Donor age, sex, ethnicity and CMV serostatus were compiled alongside the repertoire data. Genome-wide SNP genotypes for about 55% of the roughly 670 donors were used in a later genetic analysis, which treated that subset as a discovery cohort. All discovery cohort repertoires had been generated using a single sequencing platform. HLA typing included class I and class II loci at four-digit resolution. The number of typed donors differed by locus: about 620-630 for A, B, C, DRB1 and DQB1; approximately 520 for DQA1; 606 for DPA1; and around 450 for DPB1. A handful of DR-DQ haplotypes were handled as single units for association and clustering because linkage in the cohort was strong. On average, 235,054 unique TCR beta nucleotide sequences were sequenced per donor among some 430 genotyped donors of the cohort, with roughly 18% of those sequences being non-productive. Results and caveats for the whole study, not just this receptor: A further reported finding was that TCR beta sequences accurately predicted the HLA-A and HLA-B alleles for most subjects in the first cohort. Roughly uniform sequencing depth across donors was assumed in presence/absence analyses, although this assumption may not hold. Correlated functional status among segregating V segments might reflect linkage disequilibrium, but an unknown experimental factor could not be ruled out. A total of around 150 TCR beta chains were listed by the study as associated with cytomegalovirus. Some IMGT-functional V segments, including TRBV6-2 and TRBV6-3, could not be told apart with the 87-base-pair reads, so those segments were excluded. When HLA alleles, especially DR and DQ, strongly co-occurred, attributing TCR associations to individual alleles was difficult. Because some donors lacked HLA typing at each locus, the association tests relied only on the typed subset. Most TCR sequences were observed very rarely across donors, whereas some public TCRs were present in many individuals. In a later genetic analysis, fewer N-insertions in productive TCRs were reported among donors in an Asian-associated ancestry cluster than the approximately 670-donor mean. In a later analysis, 16,951 TCR beta sequences were associated with specific HLA alleles at a false discovery rate of 0.05. A later analysis found that HLA-associated TCR beta chains were more clonally expanded and had lower generation probabilities than equally common non-associated chains. A later genetic analysis associated a missense DCLRE1C variant with V-gene and J-gene trimming of TCR beta chains, and an independent cohort replicated the association. Three of the identified cytomegalovirus-associated TCR beta chains were confirmed in vitro to be specific for cytomegalovirus antigens. In both the original and validation cohorts, the classifier was reported to diagnose cytomegalovirus status with high specificity and sensitivity. A cluster of highly shared sequence variants was judged likely to be a technical artifact of the sequencing pipeline. Only TCR beta chains were sequenced in this cohort, and the absence of alpha or paired-chain data limited detectable features. The authors suggested that the approach could potentially be generalized to other disease states and immunological phenotypes. Most CMV-associated TCR beta chains appeared to be HLA-restricted in a later analysis, and the HLA associations seemed to be driven largely by CMV exposure. Several of the top co-occurrence clusters appeared to be linked to parvovirus B19, influenza, CMV and Epstein-Barr virus, according to a later analysis. In a later analysis, TCR association rates were found to vary across HLA loci, with the most associated TCRs seen for DRB1 alleles and the fewest for HLA-C alleles. Immune exposure information for the cohort was limited to CMV serostatus. Seventeen rarely observed V segments, including chromosome 9 orphons, were excluded from the earlier analysis of a few hundred of the donors because counts were too low. Broadly in line with IMGT annotations, most TCR beta V segments showed up in productive rearrangements about 87% or about 30% of the time in an earlier analysis of 587 of the donors.

Points on this clone: Which antigen it targets is not known. Base qualities are not at hand, and no much larger clone is one base apart.

The cohort was made up of under 800 healthy bone marrow donors. All cohort members were sampled while nominally healthy, although unrecorded immune exposures were likely present. The donor was CMV seronegative and belonged to the group of 352 seronegative cohort members. Every donor gave a peripheral blood sample, and the peripheral blood mononuclear cells from that sample were used for TCR beta sequencing. The Qiagen DNeasy Blood Extraction Kit was used to extract genomic DNA from the blood cell samples. Library generation was performed with the immunoSEQ multiplex PCR assay. A mixture of 60 forward primers for TCR Vbeta segments and 13 reverse primers for TCR Jbeta segments was used in the multiplex PCR. The CDR3 region of rearranged TCR beta genes was amplified from genomic DNA by a multiplex PCR assay. Amplified TCR beta libraries were sequenced as 87-base-pair reads on the Illumina HiSeq System. The authors processed their data as follows. A later analysis tallied tens of millions of unique TCR beta chains across the 660 or so repertoires, and around 9.9 million of those chains were shared by two or more donors. Raw reads were error-corrected and collapsed into unique sequences with a nearest-neighbor algorithm that merged closely related sequences to remove PCR and sequencing errors. CDR3 sequences were aligned to IMGT reference sequences to assign V, D and J gene segments. For a sequence to be retained, a match of at least six nucleotides to both a V gene segment and a J gene segment was required. A rearrangement counted as productive if the CDR3 had no stop codons and remained in frame with V and J, and every other rearrangement counted as non-productive. Following IMGT convention, CDR3 was defined as the stretch from the second conserved V-encoded cysteine to the conserved J-encoded phenylalanine. Sequences without an unambiguous match to a single V gene segment were excluded from the earlier analysis of several hundred of the donors. An earlier analysis of a few hundred of the donors called V segments functional above 56.7% productive rearrangements and segregating when the between-donor standard deviation exceeded 5%. A statistical classification framework was built to diagnose cytomegalovirus status from the catalog of TCR beta chain sequences. In a later analysis, V and J genes were assigned by comparing TCR nucleotide sequences against IMGT/GENE-DB human TR gene sequences. Using the TCRdist pipeline, a later analysis assigned CDR3 sequences along with most-parsimonious VDJ recombination scenarios. A later analysis defined each TCR beta chain by its CDR3 amino acid sequence plus V-gene family, and excluded reads lacking a unique V-gene family. A later analysis removed 550 to 700 highly shared, low-generation-probability nucleotide sequences to deal with suspected cross-contamination and a sequencing artifact. In a later analysis, a clonal expansion index for each public chain was calculated from normalized within-repertoire ranks of inferred template counts. In a later analysis, generation probabilities were computed with a VDJ recombination model fitted to out-of-frame rearrangements, and the resulting probabilities were checked against IGoR. A later analysis scored TCR-TCR, TCR-HLA and TCR-CMV co-occurrence with hypergeometric tests, applying a repertoire-size bias correction to TCR pairs. False discovery rates were estimated in a later analysis by permuting HLA or CMV assignments 20 times. In a later analysis, co-occurring TCRs were grouped using DBSCAN, with TCRdist sequence similarity added in when clustering inside HLA-allele-positive subsets. Repertoires with fewer than 30,000 or more than 120,000 public chains, plus five repertoires with anomalous nucleotide sharing, were excluded from co-occurrence clustering. This is the immuneACCESS table as TCRdb keeps it, with only in-frame sequences that have V and J called. A part of the clones is gone; compared with another copy, unresolved V genes explain less than half, and the rest is unexplained. V and J calls and clone size are as listed in that table; D and trimming were resolved from the DNA. This sample comprises some 220,000 clones, around four fifths of them detected only once. In total, the top ten clones hold 0.5% to 0.7% of the sample.

V is trimmed back by 3 bases and J by 4 bases, and the junction contains 7 bases that no gene match accounts for. CDR1 is given as LNHDA and CDR2 as SQIVND, both from the germline V gene (reference sequence). From the cysteine through the phenylalanine, the CDR3 covers 15 amino acids. The retained sequence is limited to the CDR3, 45 bases, with the frame set at the first base. The receptor chain draws on TRBV19 and TRBJ1-1; 8 nucleotides in the junction match TRBD1. The sample comprised PBMCs. This TCR was recovered from a woman aged 40-49 years in good health and CMV-seronegative. The DNA reads as follows: TGTGCCAGTAGTATTAATACAGGGGGGGGCACTGAAGCTTTCTTT. This is translated as CASSINTGGGTEAFF. The CDR3 plus the reference TRBV19 and TRBJ1-1 genes for the other parts give the full variable domain: DGGITQSPKYLFRKEGQNVTLSCEQNLNHDAMYWYRQDPGQGLRLIYYSQIVNDFQKGDIAEGYSVSREKKESFPLTVTSAQKNPTAFYLCASSINTGGGTEAFFGQGTRLTVV.